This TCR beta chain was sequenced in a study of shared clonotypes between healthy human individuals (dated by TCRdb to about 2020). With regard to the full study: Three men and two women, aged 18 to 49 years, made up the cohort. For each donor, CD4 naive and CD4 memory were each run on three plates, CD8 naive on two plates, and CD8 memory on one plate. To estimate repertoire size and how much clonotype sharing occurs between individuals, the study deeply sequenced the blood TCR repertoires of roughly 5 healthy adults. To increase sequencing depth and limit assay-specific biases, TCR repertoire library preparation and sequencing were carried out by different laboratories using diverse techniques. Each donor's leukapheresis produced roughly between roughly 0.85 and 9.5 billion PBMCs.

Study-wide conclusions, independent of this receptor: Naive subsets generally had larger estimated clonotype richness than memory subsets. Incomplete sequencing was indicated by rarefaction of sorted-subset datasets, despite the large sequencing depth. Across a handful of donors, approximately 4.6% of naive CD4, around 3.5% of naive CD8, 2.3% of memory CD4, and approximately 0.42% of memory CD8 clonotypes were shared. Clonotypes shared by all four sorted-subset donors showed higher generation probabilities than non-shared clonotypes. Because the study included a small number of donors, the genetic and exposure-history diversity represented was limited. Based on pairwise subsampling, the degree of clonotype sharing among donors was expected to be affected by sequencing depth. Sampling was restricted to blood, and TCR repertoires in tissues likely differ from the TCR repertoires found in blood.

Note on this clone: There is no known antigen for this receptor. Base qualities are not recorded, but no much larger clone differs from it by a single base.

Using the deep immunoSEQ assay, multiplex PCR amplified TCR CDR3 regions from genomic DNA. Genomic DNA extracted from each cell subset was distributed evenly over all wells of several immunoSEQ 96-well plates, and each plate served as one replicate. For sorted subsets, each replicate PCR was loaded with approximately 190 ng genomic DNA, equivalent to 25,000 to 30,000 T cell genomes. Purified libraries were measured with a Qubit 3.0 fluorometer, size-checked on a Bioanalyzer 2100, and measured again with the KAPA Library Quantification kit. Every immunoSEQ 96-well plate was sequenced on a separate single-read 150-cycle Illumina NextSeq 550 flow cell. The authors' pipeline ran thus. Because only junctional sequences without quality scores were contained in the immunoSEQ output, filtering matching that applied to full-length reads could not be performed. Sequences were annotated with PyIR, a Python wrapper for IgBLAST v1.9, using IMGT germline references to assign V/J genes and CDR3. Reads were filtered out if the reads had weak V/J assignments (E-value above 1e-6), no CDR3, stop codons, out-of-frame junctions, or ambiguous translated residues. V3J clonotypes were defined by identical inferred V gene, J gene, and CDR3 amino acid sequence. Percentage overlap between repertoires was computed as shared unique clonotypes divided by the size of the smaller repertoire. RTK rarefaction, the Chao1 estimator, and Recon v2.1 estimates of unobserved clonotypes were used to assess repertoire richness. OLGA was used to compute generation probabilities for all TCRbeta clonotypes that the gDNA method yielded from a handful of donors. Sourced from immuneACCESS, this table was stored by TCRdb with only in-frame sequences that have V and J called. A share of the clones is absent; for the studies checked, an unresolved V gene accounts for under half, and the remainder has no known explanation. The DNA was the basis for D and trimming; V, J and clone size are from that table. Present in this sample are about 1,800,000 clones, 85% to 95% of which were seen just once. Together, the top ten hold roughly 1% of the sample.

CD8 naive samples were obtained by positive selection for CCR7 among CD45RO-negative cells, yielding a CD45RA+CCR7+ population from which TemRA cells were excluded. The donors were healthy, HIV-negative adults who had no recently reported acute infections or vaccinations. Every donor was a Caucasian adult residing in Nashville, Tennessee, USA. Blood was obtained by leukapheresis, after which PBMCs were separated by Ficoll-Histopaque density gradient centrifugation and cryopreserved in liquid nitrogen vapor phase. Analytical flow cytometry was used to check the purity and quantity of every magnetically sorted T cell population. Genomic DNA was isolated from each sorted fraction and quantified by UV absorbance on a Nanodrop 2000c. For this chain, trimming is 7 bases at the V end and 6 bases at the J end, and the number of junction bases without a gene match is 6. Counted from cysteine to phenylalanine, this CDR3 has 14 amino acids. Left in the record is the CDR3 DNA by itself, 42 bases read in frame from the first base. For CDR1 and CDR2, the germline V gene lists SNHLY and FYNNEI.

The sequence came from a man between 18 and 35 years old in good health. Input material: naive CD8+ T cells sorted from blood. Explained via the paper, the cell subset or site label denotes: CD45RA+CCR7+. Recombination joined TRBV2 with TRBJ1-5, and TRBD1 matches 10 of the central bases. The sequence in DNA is TGTGCCAGCACCGAGGGACAGGGGATTCAGCCCCAGCATTTT. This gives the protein CASTEGQGIQPQHF.